This T cell receptor beta chain was observed in a study of T cell changes during pregnancy in multiple sclerosis. Sequencing used immunoSEQ multiplex PCR; TCRdb keeps in-frame clones, though not all of them. The data hold some 40,000 clones, with under 90% observed a single time. This clone showed up just once. V was shortened by 7 bases and J by 9 bases, with 10 bases between the two germline ends. Germline CDR1 reads SGHDN; CDR2 reads FVKESK. The CDR3 is 10 residues long. The starting material was peripheral blood, obtained in the second trimester of pregnancy. This TCR was recovered from a female donor in good health, enrolled as a control in a pregnancy study. The chain employs TRBV14 and TRBJ2-7, with D hard to call. CDR3 in amino acids: CASTPPRQYF. The CDR3 bases are TGTGCCAGCACCCCTCCGCGGCAGTACTTC.